A selection of T cell receptor beta chains follows, all from one sample in a study of blood T cell repertoires in COVID-19. Here immunoSEQ multiplex PCR was the method, and the copy in TCRdb shows in-frame clones only, minus some. The sample gives 150,000 to 200,000 clones, approximately 85% of which show up once; about 9.4% is in the top ten. Input material: peripheral blood. These receptors all stem from a woman older than 75 with acute or convalescent COVID-19. Both conserved end residues are trimmed from each CDR3. Fields, in order: J gene, D gene, V gene, CDR3 protein. A D gene is named only where the DNA matches it firmly.

TRBJ2-7	NA	TRBV19	ASSIVRGGDYEQY
TRBJ2-1	NA	TRBV5-5	ASSLVDYDYNEQF
TRBJ2-1	TRBD2	TRBV11-3	ASSSHWGGVVGSYNEQF
TRBJ1-3	NA	TRBV9	ASSAPGASRLY
TRBJ1-2	NA	TRBV6-5	ASSPPGVGYGYT
TRBJ1-4	NA	TRBV12-5	ASGVPGGEKLF
TRBJ1-5	TRBD1	TRBV7-2	ASSFRTGRSNQPQH
TRBJ1-2	NA	TRBV6-2/TRBV6-3	ASSYSLVGYGYT
TRBJ2-2	TRBD2	TRBV6-5	ASRQAGGDTGELL
TRBJ1-5	TRBD1	TRBV2	ASRRRQGNQPQH
TRBJ1-3	NA	TRBV30	AWSAVGNTIY
TRBJ2-7	TRBD2	TRBV19	ATDSGRALGEQY
TRBJ1-2	TRBD1	TRBV27	ASSLTGNYGYT
TRBJ1-6	TRBD1	TRBV19	ASSGQGRNSPLH
TRBJ1-5	NA	TRBV10-2	ASSETMRGGTPQH
TRBJ1-1	NA	TRBV7-9	ASSLRGDGGSEAF
TRBJ1-5	NA	TRBV6-6	ASRQESRNQPQH